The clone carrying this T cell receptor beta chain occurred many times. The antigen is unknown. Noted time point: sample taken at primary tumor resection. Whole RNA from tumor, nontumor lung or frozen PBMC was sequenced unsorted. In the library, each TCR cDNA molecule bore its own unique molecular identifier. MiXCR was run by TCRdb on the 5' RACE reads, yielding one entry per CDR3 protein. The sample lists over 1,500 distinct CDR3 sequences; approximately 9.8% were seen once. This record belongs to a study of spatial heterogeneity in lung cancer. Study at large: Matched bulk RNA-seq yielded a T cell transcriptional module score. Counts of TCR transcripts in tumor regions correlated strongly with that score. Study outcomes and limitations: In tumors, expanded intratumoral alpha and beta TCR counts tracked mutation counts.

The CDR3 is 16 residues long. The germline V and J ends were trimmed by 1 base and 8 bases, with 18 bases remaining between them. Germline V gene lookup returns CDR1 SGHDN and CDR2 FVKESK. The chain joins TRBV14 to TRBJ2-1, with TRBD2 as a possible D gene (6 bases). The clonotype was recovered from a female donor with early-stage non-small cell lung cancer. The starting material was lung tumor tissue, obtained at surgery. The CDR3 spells CASSQARDFLFDEQFF. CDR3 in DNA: TGTGCCAGCAGCCAAGCTCGGGACTTCTTGTTTGATGAGCAGTTCTTC.